Listed below are T cell receptor beta chains from one sample, sequenced in a study of blood T cell repertoires in COVID-19. The assay was immunoSEQ multiplex PCR, and TCRdb's table has in-frame clones only and misses some. This sample has 150,000 to 200,000 clones, with roughly 90% found just once. The sequencing input was peripheral blood. The receptors were sampled from a man younger than 45 with COVID-19, enrolled during active disease. Each CDR3 is given with its conserved first and last residue.

v_call,cdr3_aa
TRBV27,CASALYRPPPRGTEAFF
TRBV28,CASSPPGRGHTEAFF
TRBV5-1,CASSRPGGYNEQFF
TRBV7-9,CASSFEGNTEAFF
TRBV6-5,CASSYGTSGSYEQYF
TRBV14,CASSGQWNTEAFF
TRBV6-5,CASSYSIGVLAEKLFF
TRBV7-9,CASSLSGSTEAFF
TRBV14,CASSQDWSHGYTF
TRBV3-1/TRBV3-2,CASRRSSGGLQETQYF
TRBV7-2,CASSLVGGASYNEQFF
TRBV7-2,CASSLFGGAIGNYGYTF
TRBV10-2,CASSRKGEGEQYF
TRBV7-8,CASSLGSLLAVSYNEQFF
TRBV25-1,CASSDPGTGVQETQYF
TRBV9,CASSVGGREGSEQFF
TRBV12-5,CASGLGQTNTGELFF
TRBV30,CAWETGGIYGYTF
TRBV19,CASSMSGDQETQYF
TRBV27,CASSPRVKGVTEAFF
TRBV24-1,CATSHPMDREYNEQFF
TRBV11-2,CASSPGLATGELFF
TRBV2,CASSEAALYSGQPQHF
TRBV7-8,CASSLGADQPQHF
TRBV3-1/TRBV3-2,CASSQDMGQPYGYTF
TRBV5-5,CASSLGWKGAYGYTF
TRBV15,CATGQGLRQPQHF
TRBV29-1,CSVRGLAGVSEQYF
TRBV5-5,CASSWGTLGTEAFF
TRBV18,CASSRRREDTEAFF
TRBV5-1,CASSLDLGVGSPLHF
TRBV9,CASSKILDRGGYGYTF
TRBV6-5,CASSYGQPLSYNEQFF
TRBV5-1,CASSPDSYGYTF
TRBV4-3,CASSQDRGTVRTGELFF
TRBV5-6,CASSLGLLLAQYF
TRBV19,CASSMTGGGWTEAFF
TRBV28,CASSLGTGTNEQYF
TRBV10-1,CASRFTGALGPQHF
TRBV11-3,CASSLDKNTGELFF
TRBV11-3,CASSSTGSYNEQFF
TRBV2,CASSVSGVRGEQYF
TRBV7-2,CASTGGGALAKNIQYF
TRBV10-3,CAISEVVFVGAGQPQHF
TRBV6-5,CASSFTYRGTNEKLFF
TRBV19,CASRGTLFGYEQYF
TRBV10-3,CAISWTVTGELFF
TRBV6-2/TRBV6-3,CASSYRGHAQGYTF
TRBV9,CASSVGQGRTGELFF
TRBV27,CASSLDGAMNTEAFF
TRBV4-3,CASSQEGGQGGEKLFF